This paragraph reports one T cell receptor (beta chain). By share, this clonotype ranks as medium-sized (0.01 to 0.1%). Its target antigen remains unknown. No base qualities exist here, and no much larger clone lies one base off it. This beta chain appears as a stray read in a library generated for alpha chains; its size is not informative. These data originate in a study of spatial heterogeneity in lung cancer (dated by TCRdb to the late 2010s). For the wider study: Beta-chain transcripts were consistently detected in greater numbers than alpha-chain transcripts, which likely reflects a higher abundance of beta-chain transcripts. At surgery, both alpha and beta chains were TCR-sequenced in roughly 200 tumor regions, fewer than 80 matched nontumor lung samples and a few dozen PBMC samples. Nonsynonymous mutation counts, determined by whole-exome sequencing of tumor tissue, were related to features of the TCR repertoire. TCR alpha and beta repertoires were quantitatively compared across multiple tumor regions, matched nontumor lung and blood in non-small cell lung cancer. In the raw uncorrected reads, each unique combination of TCR and UMI appeared more than ten times on average. In tumor regions, TCR transcript counts showed a strong correlation with a T cell transcriptional module score from matched bulk RNA-seq.

Points the paper makes about the study in general: Confirming at a functional level the hypothesis that regional TCRs recognize regional mutations was considered to require additional single-cell paired TCR alpha and beta sequencing. Estimated TCR-seq coverage of tumor T cells was only about 7.2% for alpha chains and roughly 13% for beta chains. The number of expanded intratumoral alpha and beta TCRs correlated with the tumor nonsynonymous mutation count. The count of ubiquitous expanded TCRs correlated with the count of ubiquitous nonsynonymous mutations, and the count of regional expanded TCRs correlated with the count of regional nonsynonymous mutations.

Counted from cysteine to phenylalanine, this CDR3 has 14 amino acids. Only the CDR3 region is kept as DNA, spanning 42 bases read in frame from base 1. According to the germline V gene, CDR1 reads MNHEY and CDR2 reads SVGAGI. V ends up 6 bases short and J 4 bases short, with an unmatched junction base count of 8. Receptor libraries were prepared by 5' RACE. Sequencing used a NextSeq 500. In the TCR library protocol, a unique molecular identifier was attached to each TCR cDNA molecule so that PCR and sequencing errors could be corrected. Per the authors' processing: TCR identification, UMI-based error correction and CDR3 extraction were performed with Decombinator tools. TCRs above a frequency of 2 per 1,000, corresponding to the top 1% of the tumor frequency distribution, were defined as expanded. Expanded tumor TCRs were classed as regional if statistically deemed absent (corrected P<0.05) from at least one tumor region, otherwise ubiquitous. Renyi diversity was calculated using the R vegan package after each repertoire was subsampled 100 times to 5,000 TCRs. CDR3 similarity networks were built from amino acid triplet string-kernel similarity, connecting CDR3s with pairwise similarity above 0.82. TCRdb itself trimmed the public reads at Q25 with fastp, ran MiXCR and retained productive beta chains. Each CDR3 protein gets just one entry, which takes the most common genes and DNA from the rows behind it. The V and J calls come from TCRdb's annotation, not from the publication. The sample contains some 4,000 distinct CDR3 sequences, roughly 7% of them found a single time. 15% to 25% of the sample is taken by the ten largest.

Reading the label with the study, this specimen's time point is: sample taken at primary tumor resection. The donors were some 72 patients from the lung TRACERx cohort who had early-stage, untreated non-small cell lung cancer. Whole RNA extracted from tumor and nontumor lung tissue, or from cryopreserved PBMC samples, was used for TCR sequencing without cell sorting. A patient was chosen for TCR sequencing only when enough RNA was available from at least two tumor regions. Tumor and adjacent nontumor lung specimens were reviewed by a lung pathologist before selection. This clonotype was sampled from a male donor with early-stage non-small cell lung cancer. Sequences were derived from lung tumor tissue, sampled at surgery. The chain uses TRBV6-5 and TRBJ1-2, and TRBD1 aligns with 7 junction nucleotides. The DNA sequence reads TGTGCCAGCAGGACACCTGGGACAGCCTATGGCTACACCTTC. Translated, this gives CASRTPGTAYGYTF.